This T cell receptor (beta chain) emerged from a study of beta chain features in type 1 diabetes. From germline, CDR1 is GTSNPN and CDR2 SVGIG (reference sequence). V gave up 5 bases and J gave up 2 bases; unmatched junction bases: 4. The length of the CDR3 is 13 residues. In regard to this clone: Its antigen remains unknown.

General study points: A moderate, significant TCRB CDR3 shortening appeared in type 1 diabetes across four CD4+ subsets.

What was sequenced were expressed TCRB transcripts, since all of the isolated RNA had been reverse transcribed. Clones were read by immunoSEQ multiplex PCR, and TCRdb kept only the in-frame ones, dropping some. The sample has 40,000 to 65,000 clones; around 60% are singletons. The chain joins TRBV30 to TRBJ2-5; 8 bases are a match to TRBD1. Sequenced material: stem cell memory CD4+ T cells from blood. The clonotype comes from a woman in her 30s with type 1 diabetes. The CDR3 is CAWERTGQETQYF. The CDR3 DNA sequence: TGTGCCTGGGAAAGGACAGGGCAAGAGACCCAGTACTTC.